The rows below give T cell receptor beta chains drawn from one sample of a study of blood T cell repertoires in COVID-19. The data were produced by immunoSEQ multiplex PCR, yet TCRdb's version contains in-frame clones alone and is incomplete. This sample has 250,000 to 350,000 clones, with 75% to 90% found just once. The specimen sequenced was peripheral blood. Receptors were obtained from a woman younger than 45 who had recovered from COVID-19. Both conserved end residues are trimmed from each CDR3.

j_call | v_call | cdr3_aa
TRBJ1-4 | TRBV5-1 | ATSRDREREKLF
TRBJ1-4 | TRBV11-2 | ASSVQGALNEKLF
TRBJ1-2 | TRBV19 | ASSLTGGLNGYT
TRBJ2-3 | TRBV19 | ASSISSGGSSTDTQY
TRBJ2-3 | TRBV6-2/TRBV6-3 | ASRRTSGTDTQY
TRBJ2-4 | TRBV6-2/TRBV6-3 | ASSYEAREENIQY
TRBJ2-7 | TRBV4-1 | ASSQGPRGTGDEQY
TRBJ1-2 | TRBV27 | ASSSTGFYGYT
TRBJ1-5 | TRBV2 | ASSRQGYSNQPQH
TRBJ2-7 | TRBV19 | ASSSRDRDIYEQY
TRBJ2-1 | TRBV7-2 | ASSLDRRGLSSYNEQF
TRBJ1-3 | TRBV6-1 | ASSEVGQGAGTIY
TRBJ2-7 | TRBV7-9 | ASSSSGGRPYEQY
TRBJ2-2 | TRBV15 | ATSRGGVTGELF
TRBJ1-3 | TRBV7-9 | ASRPIPGTANSGNTIY
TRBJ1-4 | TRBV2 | ASRARGGAIGEKLF
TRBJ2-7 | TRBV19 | ATLTRFYPYEQY
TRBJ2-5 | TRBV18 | ASSPLRTDEYQETQY
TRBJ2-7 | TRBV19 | ASSGSTAYEQY
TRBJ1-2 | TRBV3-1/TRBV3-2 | ASSQDPPRDGYT
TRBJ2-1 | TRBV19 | ASSTSAGAHNEQF
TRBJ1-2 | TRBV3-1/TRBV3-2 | ASSHLSNGYT
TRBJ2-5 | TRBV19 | ASSTGTGEAEEIQY
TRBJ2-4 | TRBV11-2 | ASSLDPGVAKNIQY
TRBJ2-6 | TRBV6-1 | ASSGFDRAPGANVLT
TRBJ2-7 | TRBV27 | ASSSSQSSYEQY
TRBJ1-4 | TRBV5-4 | ASSSHQKNEKLF
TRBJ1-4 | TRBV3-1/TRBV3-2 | ASSQHREGREKLF
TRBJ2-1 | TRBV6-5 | ASMLAGGRNEQF
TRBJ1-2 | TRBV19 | ASSISGQGIPYT
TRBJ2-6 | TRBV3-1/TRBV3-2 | ASSPTGGSGANVLT
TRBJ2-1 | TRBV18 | ASSPLTSGTYNEQF
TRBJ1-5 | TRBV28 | ASSPSLRQPQH
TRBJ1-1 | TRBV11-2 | ASSPEFGKNTEAF
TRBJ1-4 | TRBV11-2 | ASSLGLKGGEKLF